This T cell receptor beta chain was recovered during a study of cytomegalovirus exposure and HLA in healthy donors. Trimming left V 3 bases short and J 7 bases short, with 16 bases between. This CDR3 contains 15 residues. Germline values: CDR1 SGHTA, CDR2 FQGNSA. PCR amplification relied on 60 Vbeta primers (plus 13 Jbeta primers). Measured with immunoSEQ multiplex PCR; TCRdb has only the in-frame clones, and not every one. The sample shows 120,000 to 150,000 clones, roughly 85% of them seen only once. V usage is TRBV7-2 and J usage is TRBJ2-1, with D possibly TRBD2 on 7 matching bases. The TCR sequence derives from a male donor in good health and CMV-seronegative. The sequenced sample was PBMCs. The CDR3 DNA reads TGTGCCAGCAGCTTGAGGGGGGGCCTGGGGAATGAGCAGTTCTTC. This encodes CASSLRGGLGNEQFF.